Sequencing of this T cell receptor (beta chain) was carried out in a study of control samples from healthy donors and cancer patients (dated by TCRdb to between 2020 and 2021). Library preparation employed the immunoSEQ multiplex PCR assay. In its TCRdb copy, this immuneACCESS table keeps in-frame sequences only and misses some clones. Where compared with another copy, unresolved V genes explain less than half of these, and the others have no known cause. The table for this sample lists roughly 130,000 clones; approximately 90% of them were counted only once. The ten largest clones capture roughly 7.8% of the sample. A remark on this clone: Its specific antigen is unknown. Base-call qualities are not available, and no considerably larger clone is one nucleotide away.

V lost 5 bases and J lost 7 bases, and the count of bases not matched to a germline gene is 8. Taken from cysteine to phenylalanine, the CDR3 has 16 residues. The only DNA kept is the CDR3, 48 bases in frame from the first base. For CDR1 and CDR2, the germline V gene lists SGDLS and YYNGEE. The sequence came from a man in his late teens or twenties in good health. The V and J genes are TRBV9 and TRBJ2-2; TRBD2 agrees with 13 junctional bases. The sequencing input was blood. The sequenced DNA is TGTGCCAGCAGGCTTACTAGCGGGGGGGCCGGCGGGGAGCTGTTTTTT. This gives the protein CASRLTSGGAGGELFF.